Listed here are 10 T cell receptor beta chains from one sample, sequenced in a study of blood T cell repertoires in COVID-19. Data came from immunoSEQ multiplex PCR; TCRdb stores just in-frame clones and leaves some out. The sample records about 200,000 clones, around 82% being singletons. The sequencing sample was made of PBMCs or T cells enriched from blood (not recorded which). The source of these receptors is a woman aged 45-59 years who had been exposed to COVID-19.

This clone was counted a few times. J is TRBJ1-1 and V is TRBV9; the D gene is possibly TRBD1 (6 bases). Germline values: CDR1 SGDLS, CDR2 YYNGEE. The V and J ends lost 3 bases and 7 bases respectively, with 13 bases between them. The CDR3 length is 13 residues. CDR3 amino acids: CASSGTLQGEAFF. CDR3 nucleotide sequence: TGTGCCAGCAGCGGCACCTTACAGGGTGAAGCTTTCTTT.

V and J are TRBV7-2 and TRBJ2-7, with 7 bases lining up with TRBD1. This CDR3 has 15 residues. V lost 2 bases to trimming and J lost 2 bases; unmatched junction nucleotides: 6. CDR1 is SGHTA, CDR2 FQGNSA, per germline. The CDR3 DNA sequence: TGTGCCAGCAGCTTATTCGGAACAGGGGCCTACGAGCAGTACTTC. As protein: CASSLFGTGAYEQYF.

The gene calls are TRBV3-1 (or the pseudogene TRBV3-2) and TRBJ2-1; TRBD2 is a possible D gene (6 bases). V was trimmed by 3 bases and J by 4 bases, leaving 13 bases between them. Germline V gene lookup returns CDR1 LGHDT and CDR2 YNNKEL (reference sequence). The CDR3 totals 15 residues. DNA for the CDR3: TGTGCCAGCAGCCAGGTCTACGGGGGTTACAATGAGCAGTTCTTC. It encodes CASSQVYGGYNEQFF.

The V gene is TRBV5-8, the J gene TRBJ1-6; possible D gene TRBD1, 5 bases. From germline, CDR1 is SGHTS and CDR2 YDEGEE. This CDR3 has 18 amino acids. With 2 bases removed from V and 0 bases from J, the gap between germline ends came to 15 bases. The CDR3, as DNA: TGTGCCAGCAGCTTACCAGGGTTTTCGGGCTCCTATAATTCACCCCTCCACTTT. Its translation is CASSLPGFSGSYNSPLHF.

The V call is TRBV28, the J call TRBJ1-1; D call uncertain. This CDR3 is built from 15 residues. Trimming took 7 bases from V and 1 from J, leaving 16 bases between them. Germline loops: CDR1 MDHEN, CDR2 SYDVKM. DNA for the CDR3: TGTGCCAGCACCCGGGTGGGTCTAGGGAACACTGAAGCTTTCTTT. It specifies CASTRVGLGNTEAFF.

V usage is TRBV28 and J usage is TRBJ2-5, with a tentative D call TRBD2 (5 bases). The CDR3 sequence is 11 residues long. Germline V gene lookup returns CDR1 MDHEN and CDR2 SYDVKM. The V end lost 6 bases, the J end lost 5 bases, and 7 bases lay between the germline ends. DNA for the CDR3: TGTGCCAGCAGGGGAGAGGAGACCCAGTACTTC. It specifies CASRGEETQYF.

The chain recombines TRBV27 with TRBJ2-7; 11 positions agree with TRBD1. Trimming removed 2 bases from V and 3 bases from J; junction bases left unmatched: 9. In germline, CDR1 is MNHEY, CDR2 SMNVEV (reference sequence). There are 17 residues in the CDR3. The CDR3 nucleotides are TGTGCCAGCAGTTTAACTTCCTTAGGGACAGGGGGCTACGAGCAGTACTTC. Residues: CASSLTSLGTGGYEQYF.

CDR3 in DNA: TGTGCCGCCGGGGTGGAGACAAAAGAGACCCAGTACTTC. It is translated as CAAGVETKETQYF. The chain combines TRBV5-4 with TRBJ2-5, with D perhaps matching TRBD2 (5 bases). CDR3 length equals 13 residues. Trimming took off 10 bases at V and 3 bases at J, with 16 bases between the two ends. Germline CDR1 and CDR2: SGHNT and YYREEE (reference sequence).

This clone has just a few counts. The genes are TRBV5-5 and TRBJ1-1; D is undetermined. This CDR3 region has 12 residues. CDR1 is SGHKS and CDR2 is YYEKEE in the germline V gene (reference sequence). V shed 2 bases and J shed 8 bases, with 10 bases lying between them. The CDR3 sequence: CASSFFEREAFF. CDR3 in DNA: TGTGCCAGCAGCTTCTTCGAGCGAGAAGCTTTCTTT.

J is TRBJ2-7 and V is TRBV30; tentative D call: TRBD2 (6 bases). The CDR3 is 17 amino acids. CDR1 and CDR2 from the germline V gene are GTSNPN and SVGIG (reference sequence). V lost 0 bases and J lost 1, with 19 bases in between. CDR3 in amino acids: CAWSVPPSGSISYEQYF. The CDR3 DNA reads as TGTGCCTGGAGTGTACCCCCCAGCGGGTCTATTTCCTACGAGCAGTACTTC.